Shown below are 10 T cell receptor beta chains from a single sample sequenced in a study of blood T cell repertoires in COVID-19. Some clones are missing from TCRdb's copy, which holds only in-frame ones; the method was immunoSEQ multiplex PCR. This sample yields about 200,000 clones, of which approximately 81% are seen a single time; approximately 7.2% belongs to the top ten. The sequenced sample was peripheral blood. These receptors were taken from a woman aged 80 or over with acute or convalescent COVID-19.

The chain employs TRBV5-1 and TRBJ2-7; possibly TRBD2 for D (6 bases). Germline CDR1 and CDR2: SGHRS and YFSETQ. The CDR3 loop spans 14 amino acids. The V end was cut by 4 bases, the J end by 5 bases, with 16 bases between. The CDR3 here is CASSPAGPRDEQYF. CDR3 sequence (DNA): TGCGCCAGCAGCCCTGCGGGGCCGAGGGACGAGCAGTACTTC.

This clone was seen only once. The CDR3 DNA reads TGTGCCAGCAGCTTAGGGACAGGGGGCACCTACGAGCAGTACTTC. It encodes CASSLGTGGTYEQYF. This rearrangement joins TRBV7-2 to TRBJ2-7; 11 nucleotides agree with TRBD1. Germline CDR1 SGHTA, CDR2 FQGNSA. This CDR3 region has 15 residues. After removal of 1 base from V and 2 bases from J, the junction contained 1 base not matched to a gene. Complete variable domain (other parts from reference TRBV7-2 and TRBJ2-7): GAGVSQSPSNKVTEKGKDVELRCDPISGHTALYWYRQSLGQGLEFLIYFQGNSAPDKSGLPSDRFSAERTGGSVSTLTIQRTQQEDSAVYLCASSLGTGGTYEQYFGPGTRLTVT.

The V gene is TRBV25-1, the J gene TRBJ2-1; 10 bases fit TRBD1. The CDR3 length is 15 residues. V lost 4 bases, J lost 3 bases, and 3 bases stayed unmatched. Germline V gene data show CDR1 as MGHDK and CDR2 as SYGVNS. As DNA, the CDR3 is TGTGCCAGCAGTGGCCGGGACAGGGGCTACAATGAGCAGTTCTTC. It specifies CASSGRDRGYNEQFF.

This clone was found a few times. The chain is built from TRBV23-1 and TRBJ2-5; weak D call: TRBD1 (5 bases). TRBV23-1 is noted as an ORF with a role that remains uncertain. V dropped 2 bases and J dropped 2 bases, with 9 bases sitting between them. The CDR3 spans 14 residues. CDR3: CASSQRQGQETQYF. In DNA, the CDR3 is TGCGCCAGCAGTCAACGGCAGGGTCAAGAGACCCAGTACTTC.

V usage is TRBV2 and J usage is TRBJ1-2; D unclear. Trimming cost V 3 bases and J 5 bases, with 19 bases left between them. The germline V gene encodes CDR1 SNHLY and CDR2 FYNNEI. There are 16 residues in the CDR3. This chain's CDR3 is CASSDLGRGSGYGYTF. The CDR3 nucleotides read TGTGCCAGCAGTGACTTAGGCCGAGGATCGGGGTATGGCTACACCTTC.

This chain joins TRBV30 and TRBJ2-2; 8 bases agree with TRBD1. V lost 0 bases, J lost 4 bases, and 1 base stayed unmatched. CDR1 GTSNPN and CDR2 SVGIG come from the germline V gene (reference sequence). CDR3 length equals 14 residues. CDR3 sequence reads: CAWSVGQATGELFF. For the CDR3, the DNA is TGTGCCTGGAGTGTGGGACAGGCCACCGGGGAGCTGTTTTTT.

The rearrangement links TRBV11-2 to TRBJ2-2, with a possible D match to TRBD2 (5 bases). Germline assignment: CDR1 SGHAT and CDR2 FQNNGV. This CDR3 is 15 amino acids long. The V end lost 2 bases, the J end lost 3 bases, and 10 bases lay between the germline ends. The CDR3 here is CASSLLPSYTGELFF. The CDR3, as DNA: TGTGCCAGCAGCTTATTGCCTAGCTACACCGGGGAGCTGTTTTTT.

The CDR3 nucleotides are TGTGCCAGCCGACAGGCGACAAATTCACCCCTCCACTTT. Protein sequence: CASRQATNSPLHF. The V gene is TRBV19, the J gene TRBJ1-6; a weak D match, TRBD1 (6 bases). This CDR3 contains 13 residues. CDR1 is LNHDA, CDR2 SQIVND, per germline (reference sequence). V was shortened by 9 bases and J by 7 bases, with 13 bases between the two germline ends.

This clone was detected only a few times. The chain couples TRBV6-5 to TRBJ1-2, with TRBD1 identical over 9 bases. This CDR3 has 15 residues. Germline V lookup: CDR1 MNHEY, CDR2 SVGAGI. With 5 bases clipped from V and 7 bases from J, the junction kept 11 bases outside the gene matches. DNA of the CDR3: TGTGCCAGCAGTCTGAAGGTGACAGGGGGAGGTGGCTACACCTTC. Its translation: CASSLKVTGGGGYTF.

This clone was counted ten times or more. This chain joins TRBV7-9 and TRBJ2-5; 9 nucleotides align to TRBD1. Germline loops: CDR1 SEHNR, CDR2 FQNEAQ (reference sequence). The junction had 8 bases not matched to a gene; V was cut back by 3 bases and J by 6 bases. The CDR3 spans 15 residues. In nucleotides, the CDR3 is TGTGCCAGCAGCTTCGGACAGGGGCAAGTAAAGACCCAGTACTTC. It specifies CASSFGQGQVKTQYF.